Following are 13 T cell receptor beta chains from one sample sequenced in a study of blood T cell repertoires in COVID-19. Assay: immunoSEQ multiplex PCR; the TCRdb copy retains only in-frame clones and omits some. The sample holds fewer than 300,000 clones, roughly 87% seen once. The sequenced material came from peripheral blood. The receptors originated from a woman aged 30 to 39 with acute or convalescent COVID-19.

The chain uses TRBV15 and TRBJ1-2; 10 bases are shared with TRBD1. Germline V gene sequence: CDR1 LNHNV, CDR2 YYDKDF (reference sequence). The CDR3 is 14 amino acids. The ends lost 8 bases at V and 5 bases at J; junction bases unmatched: 8. CDR3 in amino acids: CATRLGQGNYGYTF. The CDR3 DNA reads as TGTGCCACCCGTCTGGGACAGGGGAATTATGGCTACACCTTC.

The chain couples TRBV7-9 to TRBJ2-1, with 8 positions matching TRBD2. The ends lost 3 bases at V and 6 bases at J; junction bases unmatched: 10. This CDR3 has 16 amino acids. Looked up from germline, CDR1 is SEHNR and CDR2 is FQNEAQ (reference sequence). CDR3 residues: CASSFPGLGASNEQFF. Here the CDR3 DNA reads TGTGCCAGCAGCTTCCCGGGACTAGGTGCCTCCAATGAGCAGTTCTTC. Full variable domain (missing parts from reference TRBV7-9 and TRBJ2-1): DTGVSQNPRHKITKRGQNVTFRCDPISEHNRLYWYRQTLGQGPEFLTYFQNEAQLEKSRLLSDRFSAERPKGSFSTLEIQRTEQGDSAMYLCASSFPGLGASNEQFFGPGTRLTVL.

This clone occurred a few times. CDR3: CASSYLAGNTEAFF. CDR3 DNA sequence: TGTGCCAGCAGTTACTTAGCCGGGAACACTGAAGCTTTCTTT. The chain employs TRBV6-2 or TRBV6-3 and TRBJ1-1; D is ambiguous. The germline gives CDR1 MNHEY, CDR2 SVGEGT. V was shortened by 1 base and J by 1 base, with 7 bases between the two germline ends. The CDR3 is 14 amino acids.

The V and J genes are TRBV5-4 and TRBJ2-1; 7 nucleotides match TRBD2. The CDR3 runs 13 residues. The germline V gene encodes CDR1 SGHNT and CDR2 YYREEE (reference sequence). J gave up 8 bases and V 1 base, and 3 bases lay outside the gene matches. In nucleotides, the CDR3 is TGTGCCAGCAGCTTGTTAGCGGGCGATGAGCAGTTCTTC. It yields the protein CASSLLAGDEQFF.

The CDR3 spells CASSCDRGGLSNQPQHF. The CDR3 DNA follows: TGTGCCAGCAGCTGCGACAGAGGGGGACTAAGCAATCAGCCCCAGCATTTT. The chain employs TRBV11-3 and TRBJ1-5; weak D call: TRBD1 (6 bases). V lost 4 bases to trimming and J lost 1 base, with 17 bases between them. CDR1 and CDR2 (germline): SGHNT, YENEEA. The CDR3 length is 17 residues.

The rearrangement joins TRBV27 to TRBJ2-7; TRBD1 aligns across 7 bases. Per the germline V gene, CDR1 is MNHEY and CDR2 is SMNVEV (reference sequence). V lost 3 bases, J lost 3 bases, and 5 bases stayed unmatched. The CDR3 totals 14 residues. As DNA, the CDR3 is TGTGCCAGCAGTTTCTCGGGACAGTACTACGAGCAGTACTTC. Translated: CASSFSGQYYEQYF.

V is TRBV6-5 and J is TRBJ1-5, with a possible D match to TRBD1 (5 bases). CDR1 is MNHEY, CDR2 SVGAGI, per germline. Trimming stripped 0 bases from V and 6 bases from J, with 12 bases between. The CDR3 runs to 15 residues. The CDR3 loop is CASSYSAGLGQPQHF. DNA of the CDR3: TGTGCCAGCAGTTACTCGGCAGGGTTGGGTCAGCCCCAGCATTTT.

This clone was seen just once. The chain employs TRBV29-1 and TRBJ1-2, with D maybe TRBD1 (6 bases). The CDR3 consists of 12 residues. Germline-derived CDR1 and CDR2 are SQVTM and ANQGSEA. The ends were cut back, 7 bases at V and 7 bases at J, with 16 bases in the middle. The CDR3 bases are TGCAGCGGATCACAGGGACGTGGTGGCTACACCTTC. It translates to CSGSQGRGGYTF.

This sequence joins TRBV19 and TRBJ2-1; TRBD1 is a possible D gene (5 bases). The CDR3 totals 11 residues. Germline CDR1 reads LNHDA; CDR2 reads SQIVND (reference sequence). The germline V and J ends were trimmed by 7 bases and 10 bases, with 11 bases remaining between them. The CDR3 DNA reads TGTGCCAGTATAGGGGTCAGCGAGCAGTTCTTC. Translating it yields CASIGVSEQFF.

The chain is built from TRBV25-1 and TRBJ1-1; 8 bases match TRBD1. This CDR3 is 14 amino acids long. Trimming at V came to 7 bases and at J to 3 bases, leaving 7 bases not matched to a gene. Per the germline V gene, CDR1 is MGHDK and CDR2 is SYGVNS. DNA for the CDR3: TGTGCCAGCATAGAGACAGGGGTCTACACTGAAGCTTTCTTT. It codes for CASIETGVYTEAFF.

V and J are TRBV24-1 and TRBJ2-2, with 8 positions matching TRBD1. The CDR3 spans 15 residues. Germline V gene sequence: CDR1 KGHDR, CDR2 SFDVKD. With 4 bases clipped from V and 6 bases from J, the junction kept 6 bases outside the gene matches. The CDR3 protein is CATSEEGQGAGELFF. CDR3 coding DNA: TGTGCCACCAGTGAGGAAGGACAGGGTGCCGGGGAGCTGTTTTTT.

The chain has TRBV27 and TRBJ2-7; 7 bases align to TRBD2. Germline V gene lookup returns CDR1 MNHEY and CDR2 SMNVEV (reference sequence). The CDR3 consists of 14 residues. After removal of 3 bases from V and 5 bases from J, the junction contained 7 bases not matched to a gene. The CDR3 protein is CASSFWGGLDEQYF. The CDR3 nucleotides read TGTGCCAGCAGTTTTTGGGGAGGGCTGGACGAGCAGTACTTC.

The chain couples TRBV30 to TRBJ2-7; the D gene is possibly TRBD2 (6 bases). Germline V gene lookup returns CDR1 GTSNPN and CDR2 SVGIG (reference sequence). The CDR3 is 13 residues long. V lost 3 bases, J lost 4 bases, and 13 bases lay in between. CDR3 DNA: TGTGCCTGGAGCGGGGGTTCACCTTACGAGCAGTACTTC. As protein: CAWSGGSPYEQYF.